The next 5 T cell receptor beta chains were all read from a single sample in a study of cytomegalovirus exposure and HLA in healthy donors. Generated by immunoSEQ multiplex PCR, the TCRdb table keeps only in-frame clones and is missing some. Here the sample spans 55,000 to 75,000 clones, around 96% being singletons. Sequencing was done on a sample of PBMCs. The receptors here all came from a woman aged 18-30 years in good health and CMV-seronegative.

This clone appeared a single time. The chain couples TRBV28 to TRBJ1-2, with 8 bases matching TRBD1. The junction had 6 bases not matched to a gene; V was cut back by 8 bases and J by 1 base. CDR3 length: 14 amino acids. Germline CDR1 reads MDHEN; CDR2 reads SYDVKM. This CDR3 reads CASHDRGNNYGYTF. CDR3 DNA sequence: TGTGCCAGCCACGACAGGGGAAATAACTATGGCTACACCTTC.

This chain links TRBV5-1 with TRBJ2-7; no clear D gene. V lost 2 bases, J lost 7 bases, and 16 bases lay in between. The CDR3 spans 14 residues. The germline gives CDR1 SGHRS, CDR2 YFSETQ. The CDR3 nucleotides read TGCGCCAGCAGCTTTCCCACACCTCTCGGGGAGCAGTACTTC. Amino acid sequence: CASSFPTPLGEQYF.

This clone was seen once. This chain joins TRBV15 and TRBJ2-1; 7 bases match TRBD1. Germline trimming cut 3 bases from V and 7 bases from J; bases unmatched to any gene: 12. CDR1 is LNHNV and CDR2 is YYDKDF in the germline V gene (reference sequence). The CDR3 sequence is 16 residues long. The CDR3 region is CATSRQYTGAQNEQFF. The CDR3 DNA is TGTGCCACCAGCAGGCAATACACAGGGGCGCAGAATGAGCAGTTCTTC.

V and J are TRBV4-3 and TRBJ2-7; the D gene is possibly TRBD2 (6 bases). V lost 0 bases and J 0 bases, leaving 9 bases between the germline ends. Per germline, CDR1 LGHNA and CDR2 YSLEER. This CDR3 spans 15 amino acids. The CDR3, as DNA: TGCGCCAGCAGCCAAGAGGAGGGCAGCTCCTACGAGCAGTACTTC. Translated: CASSQEEGSSYEQYF.

The V and J genes are TRBV19 and TRBJ1-2; D not resolved. CDR1 is LNHDA, CDR2 SQIVND, per germline (reference sequence). With 3 bases removed from V and 4 bases from J, the gap between germline ends came to 9 bases. The CDR3 length is 13 residues. The CDR3 here is CASSMVAPYGYTF. For the CDR3, the DNA is TGTGCCAGTAGTATGGTGGCCCCCTATGGCTACACCTTC.